One sample yielded the 29 T cell receptor beta chains listed below, sequenced in a study of patients and donors after allogeneic stem cell transplantation. TCRdb recomputed calls from the RT-PCR reads with MiXCR, one row per CDR3 protein. The table shows roughly 4,200 distinct CDR3 sequences, with about 24% occurring only once. The sequenced sample was blood, either unsorted or a sorted T cell fraction (not recorded which). The receptors stem from a human donor who was either an allogeneic HSCT recipient or a stem cell or donor lymphocyte infusion donor (not recorded which). It is not recorded whose cells these are; they may come from a transplant donor.

This chain joins TRBV6-5 and TRBJ2-1, with D possibly matching TRBD2 (7 bases). Germline V CDR1 and CDR2: MNHEY, SVGAGI. V lost 10 bases and J lost 1, with 14 bases in between. The CDR3 is 14 residues long. For the CDR3, the DNA is TGTGCCACGGCGGGGGCTTTATCCTACAATGAGCAGTTCTTC. Translated: CATAGALSYNEQFF.

This clonotype has a handful of counts. The genes are TRBV2 and TRBJ1-1; tentative D call: TRBD1 (5 bases). This CDR3 region has 13 residues. V lost 5 bases to trimming and J lost 4 bases, with 11 bases between them. Per the germline V gene, CDR1 is SNHLY and CDR2 is FYNNEI. CDR3 loop: CASSRGRGTEAFF. CDR3 nucleotides: TGTGCCAGCAGTCGGGGCAGAGGCACTGAAGCTTTCTTT.

CDR3 in amino acids: CASSIGLAGGYGIQYF. The CDR3 nucleotides are TGTGCCAGTAGTATCGGGCTAGCGGGAGGGTACGGCATTCAGTACTTC. The chain joins TRBV19 to TRBJ2-4; 12 bases are a match to TRBD2. Germline loops: CDR1 LNHDA, CDR2 SQIVND (reference sequence). V was pared by 3 bases and J by 9 bases, with 9 bases of the junction left unmatched. This CDR3 is built from 16 residues.

The V gene is TRBV11-1, the J gene TRBJ2-1, with D maybe TRBD2 (6 bases). The CDR3 covers 13 residues. From germline, CDR1 is SGHAT and CDR2 FQDESV (reference sequence). V lost 3 bases and J 7 bases, leaving 10 bases between the germline ends. The CDR3 protein is CASSFGAGNEQFF. In DNA form, the CDR3 reads TGTGCCAGCAGCTTCGGGGCGGGGAATGAGCAGTTCTTC. Supplemented by reference TRBV11-1 and TRBJ2-1, the full variable domain reads EAEVAQSPRYKITEKSQAVAFWCDPISGHATLYWYRQILGQGPELLVQFQDESVVDDSQLPKDRFSAERLKGVDSTLKIQPAELGDSAMYLCASSFGAGNEQFFGPGTRLTVL.

There are a few counts of this clonotype. The V gene is TRBV4-1, the J gene TRBJ2-7, with D tentatively TRBD2 (5 bases). CDR1 and CDR2 (germline): MGHRA, YSYEKL. The CDR3 has 16 amino acids. Trimming pared 0 bases from V and 3 bases from J, leaving 15 bases between. The CDR3 here is CASSQDLGVKGYEQYV. The CDR3 nucleotides read TGCGCCAGCAGCCAAGATTTGGGAGTGAAGGGCTACGAGCAGTACGTC.

This clonotype is labeled as large (0.1 to 1%). The rearrangement links TRBV7-9 to TRBJ2-3; D is unclear. V dropped 0 bases and J dropped 0 bases, with 4 bases sitting between them. There are 14 residues in the CDR3. Germline CDR1 SEHNR, CDR2 FQNEAQ (reference sequence). CDR3 sequence: CASSLAISTDTQYF. CDR3 sequence (DNA): TGTGCCAGCAGCTTAGCAATCAGCACAGATACGCAGTATTTT. Full variable domain (missing parts from reference TRBV7-9 and TRBJ2-3): DTGVSQNPRHKITKRGQNVTFRCDPISEHNRLYWYRQTLGQGPEFLTYFQNEAQLEKSRLLSDRFSAERPKGSFSTLEIQRTEQGDSAMYLCASSLAISTDTQYFGPGTRLTVL.

The rearrangement links TRBV5-1 to TRBJ2-7; D is perhaps TRBD1 or TRBD2 (5 bases each). With 5 bases removed from V and 2 bases from J, the gap between germline ends came to 14 bases. CDR1 and CDR2 (germline): SGHRS, YFSETQ. CDR3 length: 14 residues. In nucleotides, the CDR3 is TGCGCCAGCAGGGCCGGGACGACCGCCTACGAGCAGTACTTC. Its translation is CASRAGTTAYEQYF.

V gene TRBV24-1 combines with J gene TRBJ2-1; 13 nucleotides agree with TRBD2. Trimming removed 9 bases from V and 6 bases from J; junction bases left unmatched: 1. This CDR3 has 13 amino acids. Germline V gene lookup returns CDR1 KGHDR and CDR2 SFDVKD. The CDR3 region has the DNA TGTGCCACCGGACTAGCGGGAGTCAATGAGCAGTTCTTC. This translates into CATGLAGVNEQFF.

This clonotype is classed as large. The chain couples TRBV3-1 to TRBJ2-7, with a possible D match to TRBD1 (6 bases). Germline V gives CDR1 LGHDT, CDR2 YNNKEL (reference sequence). Trimming took off 1 base at V and 4 bases at J, with 11 bases between the two ends. The CDR3 runs 14 residues. The DNA for the CDR3 is TGTGCCAGCAGCCAAGGGCAGGGGCTTTACGAGCAGTACTTC. Residues: CASSQGQGLYEQYF.

This clonotype was counted only a few times. The chain carries TRBV10-3 and TRBJ1-2, with a possible D match to TRBD1 (6 bases). V was shortened by 6 bases and J by 8 bases, with 19 bases between the two germline ends. Germline CDR1 is ENHRY and CDR2 is SYGVKD. The CDR3 loop spans 14 amino acids. The CDR3 sequence is CAIRGGGLEEGYTF. The CDR3 DNA sequence: TGTGCCATCAGGGGCGGGGGGCTGGAGGAAGGCTACACCTTC.

This clonotype qualifies as medium-sized. This chain links TRBV2 with TRBJ2-1; a possible D gene is TRBD2 (5 bases). The germline CDR1 and CDR2 sequences are SNHLY and FYNNEI. V lost 5 bases and J 5 bases, leaving 10 bases between the germline ends. CDR3 length equals 13 residues. In DNA, the CDR3 is TGTGCCAGCAGTAAAGGACTGAACAATGAGCAGTTCTTC. Translation gives CASSKGLNNEQFF.

The chain joins TRBV4-2 to TRBJ2-1; D not certain. V was pared by 0 bases and J by 6 bases, with 15 bases between. This CDR3 is built from 16 residues. Per germline, CDR1 LGHNA and CDR2 YNFKEQ. For the CDR3, the DNA is TGTGCCAGCAGCCAAGATTTGGGCGGTAACTTCAATGAGCAGTTCTTC. This codes for CASSQDLGGNFNEQFF.

The J gene is TRBJ2-3, the V gene TRBV30; unclear D gene. Germline V gene sequence: CDR1 GTSNPN, CDR2 SVGIG (reference sequence). V was pared by 2 bases and J by 0 bases, with 9 bases between. The CDR3 consists of 14 residues. DNA for the CDR3: TGTGCCTGGAGTAGCACGGCTAGCACAGATACGCAGTATTTT. It codes for CAWSSTASTDTQYF.

The chain recombines TRBV21-1 with TRBJ1-1. TRBV21-1 is given as a pseudogene. The CDR3 is 15 residues long. CDR3 sequence: CASSKLPRGNTEAFF. The CDR3 bases are TGTGCCAGCAGCAAGCTGCCTCGGGGGAACACTGAAGCTTTCTTT.

This clonotype is medium-sized by share. This chain connects TRBV5-4 to TRBJ2-1; 8 bases align to TRBD2. The V gene end was trimmed by 0 bases and the J gene end by 4 bases; junction bases not matched to a gene: 3. CDR3 length: 15 residues. CDR1 and CDR2 (germline): SGHNT, YYREEE (reference sequence). The CDR3 nucleotides read TGTGCCAGCAGCTTGGGTAGCGGGAAGTACAATGAGCAGTTCTTC. This codes for CASSLGSGKYNEQFF.

CDR3 sequence (DNA): TGTGCCGTGGCTCCGGACGGGACGAATGGCTACACCTTC. It encodes CAVAPDGTNGYTF. This chain connects TRBV10-3 to TRBJ1-2; maybe TRBD1 (5 bases). The CDR3 is 13 amino acids. The ends were cut back, 11 bases at V and 6 bases at J, with 19 bases in the middle. Looked up from germline, CDR1 is ENHRY and CDR2 is SYGVKD.

This chain joins TRBV11-1 and TRBJ1-1, with 8 bases aligning to TRBD1. Looked up from germline, CDR1 is SGHAT and CDR2 is FQDESV (reference sequence). The junction had 8 bases not matched to a gene; V was cut back by 5 bases and J by 0 bases. This CDR3 region has 16 residues. The CDR3 loop reads CASSLRQGPMNTEAFF. The CDR3 DNA sequence: TGTGCCAGCAGCCTACGACAGGGGCCAATGAACACTGAAGCTTTCTTT.

This clonotype was seen only a few times. The V call is TRBV5-1, the J call TRBJ2-2; 8 bases line up with TRBD1. J gave up 5 bases and V 0 bases, and 9 bases lay outside the gene matches. Germline lookup yields CDR1 SGHRS and CDR2 YFSETQ. This CDR3 has 17 amino acids. The chain's CDR3 is CASSLAPGQVRTGELFF. CDR3 bases: TGCGCCAGCAGCTTGGCTCCGGGACAGGTGCGGACCGGGGAGCTGTTTTTT.

The chain carries TRBV11-2 and TRBJ2-7; the match to TRBD2 covers 7 bases. The germline gives CDR1 SGHAT, CDR2 FQNNGV. V lost 5 bases, J lost 0 bases, and 13 bases stayed unmatched. The length of the CDR3 is 17 residues. The DNA of the CDR3 is TGTGCCAGCAGCCTACAGCAGGGAGGGGCGACCTCCTACGAGCAGTACTTC. Translation gives CASSLQQGGATSYEQYF.

The table lists this clonotype with a few counts. The V call is TRBV12-2, the J call TRBJ1-1. TRBV12-2 is a listed pseudogene. This CDR3 comprises 13 residues. The DNA of the CDR3 is TGTGCAAGTCGCTTAGCAGGGAACACTGAAGCTTTCTTT. It yields the protein CASRLAGNTEAFF.

The rearrangement uses TRBV19 and TRBJ2-5, with D possibly matching TRBD2 (6 bases). CDR1 is LNHDA, CDR2 SQIVND, per germline (reference sequence). This CDR3 has 15 amino acids. The V end was cut by 4 bases, the J end by 5 bases, with 17 bases between. The CDR3 spells CASSNSGRGRETQYF. In DNA, the CDR3 is TGTGCCAGTAGTAACTCGGGCAGAGGGAGGGAGACCCAGTACTTC.

This chain connects TRBV11-2 to TRBJ1-5; D is unresolved. The CDR3 sequence is 15 residues long. Germline V gene sequence: CDR1 SGHAT, CDR2 FQNNGV. The V gene lost 0 bases and the J gene lost 5 bases, with 11 bases spanning the gap. CDR3 amino acids: CASSLEADFYQPQHF. CDR3 bases: TGTGCCAGCAGCTTAGAGGCCGATTTCTATCAGCCCCAGCATTTT.

This clonotype is medium-sized. The chain carries TRBV7-2 and TRBJ2-1; D perhaps matches TRBD1 (5 bases). V was shortened by 1 base and J by 8 bases, with 12 bases between the two germline ends. CDR3 length equals 14 residues. Germline V gene sequence: CDR1 SGHTA, CDR2 FQGNSA. Here the CDR3 DNA reads TGTGCCAGCAGCTTAGAGCAGGGTAGTCATGAGCAGTTCTTC. This translates into CASSLEQGSHEQFF.

The chain couples TRBV25-1 to TRBJ2-6; D unclear. V was clipped by 7 bases and J by 1 base, with 5 bases between them. Per germline, CDR1 MGHDK and CDR2 SYGVNS. The CDR3 covers 13 residues. The CDR3 DNA sequence: TGTGCCAGCATAGGGTCTGGGGCCAACGTCCTGACTTTC. Encoded protein: CASIGSGANVLTF.

This clonotype is labeled as medium-sized. The V and J genes are TRBV11-3 and TRBJ2-1; D perhaps matches TRBD1 (6 bases). The V end lost 5 bases, the J end lost 5 bases, and 10 bases lay between the germline ends. CDR3 length: 13 amino acids. CDR1 SGHNT and CDR2 YENEEA come from the germline V gene. The CDR3 here is CASSLGHNNEQFF. DNA for the CDR3: TGTGCCAGCAGCCTGGGACATAACAATGAGCAGTTCTTC.

V and J are TRBV6-2 or TRBV6-3 and TRBJ2-3; 7 nucleotides line up with TRBD2. From germline, CDR1 is MNHEY and CDR2 SVGEGT. Germline trimming cut 5 bases from V and 5 bases from J; bases unmatched to any gene: 13. CDR3 size: 16 residues. The CDR3 loop reads CASSLPLSGVGDTQYF. The DNA of the CDR3 is TGTGCCAGCAGTCTACCCCTGAGCGGGGTGGGAGATACGCAGTATTTT.

The rearrangement joins TRBV7-2 to TRBJ2-1; maybe TRBD2 (6 bases). Per the germline V gene, CDR1 is SGHTA and CDR2 is FQGNSA. Trimming cost V 0 bases and J 7 bases, with 13 bases left between them. The CDR3 has 15 residues. CDR3 nucleotide sequence: TGTGCCAGCAGCTTAGCTAGCGGAAGTTGGAATGAGCAGTTCTTC. Translated, it gives CASSLASGSWNEQFF.

The chain uses TRBV6-1 and TRBJ1-6; D unclear. Germline assignment: CDR1 MNHNS and CDR2 SASEGT. The CDR3 contains 16 residues. Trimming left V 0 bases short and J 4 bases short, with 10 bases between. CDR3 in DNA: TGTGCCAGCAGTGAAGCTAAACCCGAGTATAATTCACCCCTCCACTTT. Translating it yields CASSEAKPEYNSPLHF.

The chain recombines TRBV6-5 with TRBJ2-7; D is undetermined. With 0 bases removed from V and 5 bases from J, the gap between germline ends came to 11 bases. The CDR3 is made up of 14 amino acids. Germline assignment: CDR1 MNHEY and CDR2 SVGAGI. This CDR3 reads CASSYSGPGDEQYV. The DNA of the CDR3 is TGTGCCAGCAGTTACTCAGGACCTGGGGACGAGCAGTACGTC.